Presented here are 15 T cell receptor beta chains from one specimen sequenced in a study of CD8 T cells in ankylosing spondylitis. TCRdb called the 5' RACE reads again in MiXCR, with one record for every CDR3 protein. There are about 130,000 distinct CDR3 sequences in the sample; roughly 13% occur only once, and approximately 3.1% lies in the top ten. The specimen was blood, either unsorted or a sorted T cell fraction (not recorded which). The receptors were gathered from a female donor with ankylosing spondylitis or in good health (not recorded which).

As regards this clonotype: The junction shows a germline mismatch at one end, possibly a read error. The chain is built from TRBV29-1 and TRBJ2-7; 9 nucleotides line up with TRBD1. The length of the CDR3 is 15 residues. Germline CDR1 and CDR2: SQVTM and ANQGSEA. As DNA, the CDR3 is TGCAGCGTTGGGGGTCCGGGACAGGGAAACTACGAGCAGTGCTTC. As protein: CSVGGPGQGNYEQCF.

The chain couples TRBV19 to TRBJ1-5; TRBD1 agrees at 8 bases. Germline V gene sequence: CDR1 LNHDA, CDR2 SQIVND (reference sequence). The junction had 4 bases not matched to a gene; V was cut back by 5 bases and J by 4 bases. The CDR3 totals 14 residues. CDR3 sequence: CASSSRQGNQPQHF. CDR3 bases: TGTGCCAGTAGTTCTAGACAGGGGAATCAGCCCCAGCATTTT.

This clonotype was observed at least ten times. The genes are TRBV20-1 and TRBJ2-3; 8 nucleotides match TRBD2. This CDR3 contains 16 residues. V was clipped by 1 base and J by 1 base; unmatched bases: 7. In germline, CDR1 is DFQATT, CDR2 SNEGSKA (reference sequence). CDR3 DNA sequence: TGCAGTGCTAGAGGGAGCGGGAGTGGAGGCACAGATACGCAGTATTTT. The encoded protein is CSARGSGSGGTDTQYF.

This clonotype occurred a few times. This rearrangement joins TRBV6-2 or TRBV6-3 to TRBJ2-3, with D tentatively TRBD2 (6 bases). Germline V CDR1 and CDR2: MNHEY, SVGEGT. CDR3 length: 15 residues. The germline V and J ends were trimmed by 2 bases and 2 bases, with 11 bases remaining between them. The CDR3 here is CASSYAGSDTDTQYF. The CDR3 DNA reads TGTGCCAGCAGTTACGCGGGATCTGACACAGATACGCAGTATTTT.

The chain recombines TRBV29-1 with TRBJ2-1; 8 positions agree with TRBD2. V lost 5 bases, J lost 1 base, and 4 bases stayed unmatched. Germline-derived CDR1 and CDR2 are SQVTM and ANQGSEA. The CDR3 contains 14 residues. CDR3 residues: CSVSGRTSYNEQFF. CDR3 DNA sequence: TGCAGCGTTAGCGGGAGAACTTCCTACAATGAGCAGTTCTTC.

Ten or more counts support this clonotype. The chain joins TRBV3-1 to TRBJ1-1; 11 nucleotides align to TRBD1. Germline V gene lookup returns CDR1 LGHDT and CDR2 YNNKEL (reference sequence). This CDR3 is built from 16 residues. The trim removed 4 bases at V and 4 bases at J, leaving 8 bases unmatched. CDR3 sequence reads: CASSPRTGGAVTEAFF. In nucleotides, the CDR3 is TGTGCCAGCAGCCCCCGGACAGGGGGCGCGGTCACTGAAGCTTTCTTT.

V usage is TRBV19 and J usage is TRBJ2-1; maybe TRBD2 (6 bases). The CDR3 runs to 14 residues. Trimming removed 4 bases from V and 9 bases from J, with 16 bases in between. Germline V gives CDR1 LNHDA, CDR2 SQIVND (reference sequence). CDR3 region: CASSNWRRGREQFF. The CDR3 bases are TGTGCCAGTAGTAACTGGAGGAGGGGCCGTGAGCAGTTCTTC.

This chain connects TRBV28 to TRBJ2-5; TRBD1 agrees at 9 bases. V trimming: 4 bases; J trimming: 5 bases; junction bases outside the gene matches: 5. The germline V gene encodes CDR1 MDHEN and CDR2 SYDVKM. The CDR3 is 14 residues long. CDR3 in DNA: TGTGCCAGCAGTTCCACTGGACAGGGGGAGACCCAGTACTTC. Translated: CASSSTGQGETQYF.

This clonotype was seen a few times. The V and J genes are TRBV5-1 and TRBJ2-5; D gene uncertain. Germline V lookup: CDR1 SGHRS, CDR2 YFSETQ. The CDR3 has 12 residues. V dropped 4 bases and J dropped 7 bases, with 11 bases sitting between them. In DNA, the CDR3 is TGCGCCAGCAGCATTGGAAAGGGGACCCAGTACTTC. This translates into CASSIGKGTQYF.

This chain connects TRBV12-3 or TRBV12-4 to TRBJ1-1; no clear D gene. Trimming removed 3 bases from V and 4 bases from J, with 3 bases in between. This CDR3 spans 11 amino acids. CDR3 in amino acids: CASSFSTEAFF. In DNA form, the CDR3 reads TGTGCCAGCAGTTTTAGCACTGAAGCTTTCTTT.

In its sample, this clonotype was seen many times. This sequence joins TRBV4-1 and TRBJ2-4; 7 nucleotides agree with TRBD2. The CDR3 covers 21 residues. J lost 0 bases, V lost 1 base, and 18 bases had no gene match. Germline V gene lookup returns CDR1 MGHRA and CDR2 YSYEKL. The CDR3 reads CASSQGLVPGRATLAKNIQYF. DNA for the CDR3: TGCGCCAGCAGCCAAGGCTTGGTACCGGGGAGGGCCACCTTAGCCAAAAACATTCAGTACTTC.

This clonotype appeared many times. This sequence joins TRBV20-1 and TRBJ2-7, with 7 bases lining up with TRBD1. The CDR3 runs 10 residues. V gave up 6 bases and J gave up 6 bases; unmatched junction bases: 2. Germline CDR1 is DFQATT and CDR2 is SNEGSKA (reference sequence). The CDR3 region has the DNA TGCAGTGCCTACAGGGGCGAGCAGTACTTC. The encoded protein is CSAYRGEQYF.

This clonotype was found many times. V gene TRBV7-9 combines with J gene TRBJ2-5, with D possibly being TRBD2 (5 bases). Germline values: CDR1 SEHNR, CDR2 FQNEAQ (reference sequence). CDR3 length equals 15 residues. With 7 bases removed from V and 5 bases from J, the gap between germline ends came to 20 bases. In DNA form, the CDR3 reads TGTGCCAGCACCCTCGGGCTCCGGGGAATGGAGACCCAGTACTTC. It yields the protein CASTLGLRGMETQYF.

This clonotype was observed a handful of times. The J gene is TRBJ2-7, the V gene TRBV18; no clear D gene. Deletions cut 4 bases from V and 4 bases from J, with 11 bases between. The CDR3 runs to 13 residues. CDR1 and CDR2 from the germline V gene are KGHSH and LQKENI. The CDR3 DNA reads as TGTGCCAGCTCACAGGCCGAGCAGTACGAGCAGTACTTC. This translates into CASSQAEQYEQYF.

This clonotype showed up just a few times. The rearrangement uses TRBV5-1 and TRBJ1-1; weak D call: TRBD1 (6 bases). Trimming pared 1 base from V and 2 bases from J, leaving 12 bases between. Germline lookup yields CDR1 SGHRS and CDR2 YFSETQ. The length of the CDR3 is 15 residues. CDR3 amino acids: CASSLTGTLNTEAFF. The CDR3 nucleotides read TGCGCCAGCAGCTTGACCGGGACACTAAACACTGAAGCTTTCTTT.